Given below is one T cell receptor beta chain in context. Its binding antigen is unknown. Peripheral blood mononuclear cells were isolated from healthy donor buffy coats by density gradient separation. In the study, negative magnetic separation with EasySep or MojoSort CD8+ T cell isolation kits was used to enrich total CD8+ T cells. An RNeasy Mini Kit was used to extract total RNA from duplicate vials of some 150,000 sorted CD8+ T cells per subset. PBMCs were used either fresh or after cryopreservation in fetal bovine serum containing around 10% DMSO. Fluorescence-activated cell sorting on a FACSAria III was used to sort the CD8+ T cell subsets to purity. This entry comes from a study of human CD8 memory T cell subsets (dated by TCRdb to 2018 to 2020). Study-level background: To assess how stem-like (TSTEM), progenitor exhausted-like (TPEX) and effector memory CD8+ T cell subsets are clonally related, the TCRbeta repertoires of these three subsets were compared. TCRbeta repertoires were obtained from TSTEM, TPEX and effector memory subsets contributed by each of several donors.

A Human TCR Profiling Kit was used to prepare UMI-labeled 5' RACE TCRbeta libraries. Every TCRbeta library was prepared in parallel with an identical number of PCR cycles. Under the source paper's analysis protocol: Each TCRbeta library contained between roughly 2,600 and 20,000 functional CDR3beta clonotypes. MIGEC 1.2.9 was used for UMI extraction and consensus assembly, with a minimum of three reads required per UMI. MiXCR 3.0.3 was used to extract in-frame CDR3beta repertoires. Each sample was downsampled to 42,000 randomly selected UMIs before diversity metrics were calculated in VDJtools 1.2.1. Repertoire overlap metrics D, R and F2 were calculated in VDJtools for the top 3,000 clones of each sample pair. Following reprocessing of the reads by TCRdb, the data hold one row per CDR3 protein sequence and no DNA is available. What appears here as the V and J calls and clone size reflects TCRdb's work, not the paper's. In this sample's table one finds about 3,300 distinct CDR3 sequences. The ten most abundant clones make up around 33% of the sample.

CDR1 and CDR2, looked up from the germline V gene (reference sequence), are SEHNR and FQNEAQ. The CDR3, from cysteine to phenylalanine, totals 15 residues. This entry has no DNA. The study at large found these results: Only TCRbeta chains were sequenced, and the repertoire comparisons were based on roughly 6 donors and tested using paired t-tests with Bonferroni correction. Clonotypes were shared with effector memory cells by both stem-like subsets, but only minimal overlap was found between TSTEM and TPEX repertoires, suggesting distinct antigen spectra. Chao1 estimates suggested greater repertoire diversity in TSTEM than in TPEX subsets, potentially reflecting a broader range of specificities. Normalized Shannon-Wiener diversity was similarly high in the TSTEM and TPEX subsets, while the effector memory subsets were comparatively less diverse.

The chain is made from TRBV7-9 and TRBJ1-1. The receptor's source is a human donor in good health. Material for sequencing was CD8+ T cells from PBMCs. The CDR3 sequence is CATTITGYSNTEAFF.